This is a list of T cell receptor beta chains from one sample in a study of T cells after yellow fever vaccination. TCRdb re-called the 5' RACE reads with MiXCR, one entry per CDR3 protein. Of some 260,000 distinct CDR3 sequences in the sample, roughly 5.2% were seen once. Sequences were derived from CD4+ T cells sorted from PBMCs, sampled on the day of the yellow fever booster vaccination. Receptors originate from a man younger than 35 who received the YFV17D yellow fever vaccine. Each CDR3 is given with its conserved first and last residue. The order of the fields is clone size, J gene, D gene, CDR3 length, V gene, CDR3 DNA, CDR3 protein. A D gene is named only where the DNA matches it firmly. Size values are once, few and many counts, or a class for expanded clones, and some rows have none.

size: -; J: TRBJ2-5; D: TRBD2; length: 15; V: TRBV5-4; DNA: TGTGCCAGCAGCTTGGGAGGACTAGCGGGGGAGACCCAGTACTTC; CDR3: CASSLGGLAGETQYF
size: few; J: TRBJ2-5; D: TRBD2; length: 13; V: TRBV2; DNA: TGTGCCAGCAGAAGCGGGGTAGCTGAGACCCAGTACTTC; CDR3: CASRSGVAETQYF
size: many; J: TRBJ2-1; D: TRBD2; length: 15; V: TRBV7-8; DNA: TGTGCCAGCAGCTCGGGACTAGCGGGATACAATGAGCAGTTCTTC; CDR3: CASSSGLAGYNEQFF
size: many; J: TRBJ1-2; D: -; length: 11; V: TRBV5-5; DNA: TGTGCCAGCAGCTTGGTCTATGGCTACACCTTC; CDR3: CASSLVYGYTF
size: -; J: TRBJ2-3; D: -; length: 12; V: TRBV5-1; DNA: TGCGCCAGCACCAGCGAGGGTGATACGCAGTATTTT; CDR3: CASTSEGDTQYF
size: few; J: TRBJ2-5; D: -; length: 14; V: TRBV12-3/TRBV12-4; DNA: TGTGCCAGCAGTTTTTCGGAGTACGAAGAGACCCAGTACTTC; CDR3: CASSFSEYEETQYF
size: few; J: TRBJ1-5; D: -; length: 12; V: TRBV20-1; DNA: TGCAGTGCTACCGCAGGGAATCAGCCCCAGCATTTT; CDR3: CSATAGNQPQHF
size: -; J: TRBJ2-7; D: -; length: 15; V: TRBV6-6; DNA: TGTGCCAGCAGTAAATGGGGTCGGAGCTCCTACGAGCAGTACTTC; CDR3: CASSKWGRSSYEQYF
size: -; J: TRBJ1-2; D: TRBD1; length: 15; V: TRBV7-2; DNA: TGTGCCAGCAGCACTCACCAGGGGGCGCGTGGTGGCTACACCTTC; CDR3: CASSTHQGARGGYTF
size: few; J: TRBJ1-5; D: -; length: 15; V: TRBV20-1; DNA: TGCAGTGCTAGACGGGACGGACCCTACAATCAGCCCCAGCATTTT; CDR3: CSARRDGPYNQPQHF
size: few; J: TRBJ2-6; D: -; length: 17; V: TRBV20-1; DNA: TGCAGTGCTAGAGATCTACAAGGACTCTCTGGGGCCAACGTCCTGACTTTC; CDR3: CSARDLQGLSGANVLTF
size: many; J: TRBJ2-1; D: TRBD2; length: 18; V: TRBV29-1; DNA: TGCAGCATTGTTCCCGGACTAGCCAACCGACCTAGATACAATGAGCAGTTCTTC; CDR3: CSIVPGLANRPRYNEQFF
size: few; J: TRBJ1-1; D: -; length: 13; V: TRBV7-2; DNA: TGTGCCAGCAGCTTTGGAGGGCCCACTGAAGCTTTCTTT; CDR3: CASSFGGPTEAFF
size: -; J: TRBJ2-4; D: -; length: 16; V: TRBV4-2; DNA: TGTGCCAGCAGCCAAGAGTGGGGGCCGGGGGGAAACATTCAGTACTTC; CDR3: CASSQEWGPGGNIQYF
size: many; J: TRBJ2-5; D: TRBD1; length: 15; V: TRBV5-4; DNA: TGTGCCAGCAGCCCTGGACAGGGTCCTCAAGAGACCCAGTACTTC; CDR3: CASSPGQGPQETQYF
size: few; J: TRBJ2-3; D: -; length: 15; V: TRBV4-3; DNA: TGCGCCAGCAGCTACCTAGCTGCTAGCACAGATACGCAGTATTTT; CDR3: CASSYLAASTDTQYF
size: -; J: TRBJ2-2; D: TRBD1; length: 15; V: TRBV20-1; DNA: TGCAGTGCTAGAGATAAGGGACAGGGAAAAAGGGAGCTGTTTTTT; CDR3: CSARDKGQGKRELFF
size: many; J: TRBJ2-3; D: TRBD2; length: 14; V: TRBV5-1; DNA: TGCGCCAGCAGCTTCGGGGGGGCCTCAGATACGCAGTATTTT; CDR3: CASSFGGASDTQYF
size: few; J: TRBJ1-1; D: -; length: 13; V: TRBV18; DNA: TGTGCCAGCTCACCGGGACGGATCACTGAAGCTTTCTTT; CDR3: CASSPGRITEAFF
size: -; J: TRBJ1-5; D: TRBD1; length: 15; V: TRBV5-6; DNA: TGTGCCAGCAGCGCAGGGACAGGGAGGGTTCAGCCCCAGCATTTT; CDR3: CASSAGTGRVQPQHF
size: -; J: TRBJ1-6; D: -; length: 16; V: TRBV6-2/TRBV6-3; DNA: TGTGCCAGCAGTGAGCCTGGGCAGGGGCGGAGGTCACCCCTCCACTTT; CDR3: CASSEPGQGRRSPLHF
size: many; J: TRBJ2-7; D: -; length: 12; V: TRBV5-6; DNA: TGTGCCAGCAGTAATGACGACTACGAGCAGTACTTC; CDR3: CASSNDDYEQYF
size: -; J: TRBJ1-5; D: -; length: 16; V: TRBV11-2; DNA: TGTGCCAGCAGCGCCCGGGGTGATTATAGCAATCAGCCCCAGCATTTT; CDR3: CASSARGDYSNQPQHF
size: few; J: TRBJ2-5; D: -; length: 13; V: TRBV7-2; DNA: TGTGCCAGCAGCTGGGGACCGAAGGAGACCCAGTACTTC; CDR3: CASSWGPKETQYF
size: -; J: TRBJ2-1; D: -; length: 14; V: TRBV19; DNA: TGTGCCAGTAGTACGGTAATCCTTGCGGGTGAGCAGTTCTTC; CDR3: CASSTVILAGEQFF
size: -; J: TRBJ2-1; D: -; length: 17; V: TRBV7-6; DNA: TGTGCCAGCAGCCCACACCACAGGGTGGCCACCTACAATGAGCAGTTCTTC; CDR3: CASSPHHRVATYNEQFF
size: many; J: TRBJ2-2; D: TRBD1; length: 16; V: TRBV4-2; DNA: TGTGCCAGCAGCCAAGAAGGGGGCATCTACACCGGGGAGCTGTTTTTT; CDR3: CASSQEGGIYTGELFF
size: -; J: TRBJ1-6; D: -; length: 16; V: TRBV5-6; DNA: TGTGCCAGCAGCTTTTCAGGGGCCTTTTATAATTCACCCCTCCACTTT; CDR3: CASSFSGAFYNSPLHF
size: -; J: TRBJ1-1; D: -; length: 15; V: TRBV4-2; DNA: TGTGCCAGCAGCCAAGCGAATGGACTGAACACTGAAGCTTTCTTT; CDR3: CASSQANGLNTEAFF
size: many; J: TRBJ1-5; D: -; length: 13; V: TRBV12-3/TRBV12-4; DNA: TGTGCCAGCAGTTTTTCGGAACGTACGCCCCAGCATTTT; CDR3: CASSFSERTPQHF
size: few; J: TRBJ2-3; D: -; length: 15; V: TRBV4-2; DNA: TGTGCCAGCAGCCAAGTTGCGTTTAGCACAGATACGCAGTATTTT; CDR3: CASSQVAFSTDTQYF
size: -; J: TRBJ2-2; D: -; length: 16; V: TRBV7-6; DNA: TGTGCCAGCAGCCAAACCGGGTCCTGGGGCACCGGGGAGCTGTTTTTT; CDR3: CASSQTGSWGTGELFF
size: many; J: TRBJ2-2; D: -; length: 16; V: TRBV24-1; DNA: TGTGCCACCAGTGATGTGAGGGCAGCGAACACCGGGGAGCTGTTTTTT; CDR3: CATSDVRAANTGELFF
size: many; J: TRBJ1-1; D: -; length: 14; V: TRBV6-5; DNA: TGTGCCAGCAGTTACGCGTACAGAGACACTGAAGCTTTCTTT; CDR3: CASSYAYRDTEAFF
size: few; J: TRBJ2-3; D: -; length: 17; V: TRBV6-5; DNA: TGTGCCAGCAGTTACTCGAAGGGGTCTACTGGCACAGATACGCAGTATTTT; CDR3: CASSYSKGSTGTDTQYF
size: few; J: TRBJ1-2; D: -; length: 14; V: TRBV5-4; DNA: TGTGCCAGCAGCATCCGAGAGGCCGCCGGGGGCTACACCTTC; CDR3: CASSIREAAGGYTF
size: -; J: TRBJ2-3; D: TRBD2; length: 14; V: TRBV20-1; DNA: TGCAGTGCCCAGACTAGCGGGGGGGCAGATACGCAGTATTTT; CDR3: CSAQTSGGADTQYF
size: many; J: TRBJ2-3; D: TRBD2; length: 16; V: TRBV5-1; DNA: TGCGCCAGCAGCTTGGATACTAGCGGGGACACAGATACGCAGTATTTT; CDR3: CASSLDTSGDTDTQYF
size: -; J: TRBJ2-2; D: TRBD1; length: 14; V: TRBV5-1; DNA: TGCGCCAGCAGCTTTGAGACAGGGGGCGGGGAGCTGTTTTTT; CDR3: CASSFETGGGELFF
size: few; J: TRBJ2-5; D: TRBD2; length: 14; V: TRBV5-1; DNA: TGCGCCAGCAGCTTGATAGCGGGGGAAGAGACCCAGTACTTC; CDR3: CASSLIAGEETQYF
size: many; J: TRBJ2-2; D: -; length: 17; V: TRBV4-3; DNA: TGCGCCAGCAGCCAAGATTTTGAGGGGACGGACACCGGGGAGCTGTTTTTT; CDR3: CASSQDFEGTDTGELFF
size: few; J: TRBJ1-2; D: -; length: 14; V: TRBV7-2; DNA: TGTGCCAGCAGCCTCCGGGACTCAGCCTATGGCTACACCTTC; CDR3: CASSLRDSAYGYTF
size: -; J: TRBJ2-5; D: TRBD1; length: 14; V: TRBV12-3/TRBV12-4; DNA: TGTGCCAGCAGTGTACAGGGGGCGAAGGAGACCCAGTACTTC; CDR3: CASSVQGAKETQYF
size: few; J: TRBJ2-2; D: TRBD1; length: 14; V: TRBV12-3/TRBV12-4; DNA: TGTGCCAGCAGTCGGGGACAGGGCACCGGGGAGCTGTTTTTT; CDR3: CASSRGQGTGELFF
size: -; J: TRBJ1-3; D: TRBD1; length: 13; V: TRBV25-1; DNA: TGTGCCAGCAGTGTGACAGGGGGAAACACCATATATTTT; CDR3: CASSVTGGNTIYF
size: many; J: TRBJ1-5; D: -; length: 15; V: TRBV12-3/TRBV12-4; DNA: TGTGCCAGCAGTTTGTTGAGTAATAGCAATCAGCCCCAGCATTTT; CDR3: CASSLLSNSNQPQHF
size: many; J: TRBJ1-2; D: -; length: 9; V: TRBV20-1; DNA: TGCAGTGCTAGTTTCGGCTACACCTTC; CDR3: CSASFGYTF
size: few; J: TRBJ1-5; D: -; length: 13; V: TRBV30; DNA: TGTGCCTGGAGTACCAGGGACAATCAGCCCCAGCATTTT; CDR3: CAWSTRDNQPQHF
size: -; J: TRBJ1-4; D: -; length: 14; V: TRBV27; DNA: TGTGCCAGCAGTTGGACGGGGCCCCGGGAAAAACTGTTTTTT; CDR3: CASSWTGPREKLFF
size: few; J: TRBJ1-1; D: -; length: 14; V: TRBV4-1; DNA: TGCGCCAGCAGCCAATACGGCACAGGCCCTGAAGCTTTCTTT; CDR3: CASSQYGTGPEAFF
size: many; J: TRBJ2-2; D: -; length: 14; V: TRBV29-1; DNA: TGCAGCGTTGCAGGCGGGGAGAACACCGGGGAGCTGTTTTTT; CDR3: CSVAGGENTGELFF
size: many; J: TRBJ2-1; D: -; length: 13; V: TRBV11-2; DNA: TGTGCCAGCAGCTCCCAGGGCCCCGCGGAGCAGTTCTTC; CDR3: CASSSQGPAEQFF
size: many; J: TRBJ1-6; D: -; length: 15; V: TRBV10-3; DNA: TGTGCCATCGGGAGCGCTACCGTCAGGAATTCACCCCTCCACTTT; CDR3: CAIGSATVRNSPLHF
size: few; J: TRBJ2-2; D: -; length: 15; V: TRBV12-3/TRBV12-4; DNA: TGTGCCAGCAGTTTAAGGGGAGCCTACTCCCCGGAGCTGTTTTTT; CDR3: CASSLRGAYSPELFF
size: few; J: TRBJ1-2; D: -; length: 13; V: TRBV10-3; DNA: TGTGCCATCAGTGGCCAAGGGGGTTATGGCTACACCTTC; CDR3: CAISGQGGYGYTF
size: many; J: TRBJ2-3; D: -; length: 14; V: TRBV6-4; DNA: TGTGCCAGCAGTGGACAGATAAATTCAGATACGCAGTATTTT; CDR3: CASSGQINSDTQYF
size: many; J: TRBJ2-3; D: -; length: 13; V: TRBV4-2; DNA: TGTGCCAGCAGCCAAAGGGGAGTAGATACGCAGTATTTT; CDR3: CASSQRGVDTQYF
size: many; J: TRBJ2-2; D: -; length: 15; V: TRBV20-1; DNA: TGCAGTGCTGCCCCTGCATACGGGAACACCGGGGAGCTGTTTTTT; CDR3: CSAAPAYGNTGELFF
size: many; J: TRBJ1-1; D: TRBD1; length: 11; V: TRBV29-1; DNA: TGCAGCCCAGACAGGGGTGGGGGAGCTTTCTTT; CDR3: CSPDRGGGAFF